Listed below are T cell receptor beta chains from one sample, sequenced in a study of OX40 agonist ivuxolimab in advanced cancers. Produced via immunoSEQ multiplex PCR; TCRdb's table is partial and in-frame only. Here the sample spans tens of thousands of clones, more than 90% being singletons. The starting material was CD4+ or CD8+ T cells sorted from blood, obtained in a trial of the OX40 agonist ivuxolimab. Source of these receptors: an adult with an advanced solid tumor such as melanoma, head and neck, liver or kidney cancer. CDR3s include the opening cysteine and the closing phenylalanine or tryptophan. Each record gives: CDR3 DNA, CDR3 protein, J gene, D gene, V gene, clone size. D genes are given only for firm matches. The size of a clone is reported for some rows only, either as once, few or many, or as a class for expanded clones.

DNA: TGTGCCACCAGCAGGACTAGCGGGAGCCACAATGAGCAGTTCTTC
CDR3: CATSRTSGSHNEQFF
J: TRBJ2-1
D: TRBD2
V: TRBV15
size: once

DNA: TGTGCCAGCAGTTCAAAACAGGGTCGTCAGCCCCAGCATTTT
CDR3: CASSSKQGRQPQHF
J: TRBJ1-5
D: -
V: TRBV6-5
size: few

DNA: TGCGCCAGCAGCCAAGGTCCAGATACGCAGTATTTT
CDR3: CASSQGPDTQYF
J: TRBJ2-3
D: -
V: TRBV4-3
size: -

DNA: TGTGCCAGCTTCCCTACATCCTACAATGAGCAGTTCTTC
CDR3: CASFPTSYNEQFF
J: TRBJ2-1
D: -
V: TRBV6-1
size: -

DNA: TGTGCCAGCAGCCCGGGACTAGCGGGAGGGTACGAGCAGTACTTC
CDR3: CASSPGLAGGYEQYF
J: TRBJ2-7
D: -
V: TRBV21-1
size: -

DNA: TGTGCCAGCAGTTCGACAGGGGGCGATTCACCCCTCCACTTT
CDR3: CASSSTGGDSPLHF
J: TRBJ1-6
D: TRBD1
V: TRBV28
size: once

DNA: TGCAGCGTTGGGTCGGGTAGGGACAATGAGCAGTTCTTC
CDR3: CSVGSGRDNEQFF
J: TRBJ2-1
D: -
V: TRBV29-1
size: -

DNA: TGTGCCAGCAGTTACCCGGACGAGCAGTACTTC
CDR3: CASSYPDEQYF
J: TRBJ2-7
D: -
V: TRBV6-5
size: -

DNA: TGTGCCAGCAGCCTCGAGGTCTACGAGCAGTACTTC
CDR3: CASSLEVYEQYF
J: TRBJ2-7
D: -
V: TRBV7-9
size: -

DNA: TGCGCCAGCAGCCAAGCGGGACAGGGCGTCAATGAGCAGTTCTTC
CDR3: CASSQAGQGVNEQFF
J: TRBJ2-1
D: TRBD1
V: TRBV4-3
size: -

DNA: TGCGCCAGCAGTCAATCGCACAGCGGGGGAACCAACTACGAGCAGTACTTC
CDR3: CASSQSHSGGTNYEQYF
J: TRBJ2-7
D: TRBD2
V: TRBV23-1
size: few

DNA: TGTGCCAGCAGGGACGCCGGTGATCAGCCCCAGCATTTT
CDR3: CASRDAGDQPQHF
J: TRBJ1-5
D: -
V: TRBV25-1
size: once

DNA: TGTGCCAGCAGCTCCAGTTTAGGGAGAGGAAACACCATATATTTT
CDR3: CASSSSLGRGNTIYF
J: TRBJ1-3
D: -
V: TRBV11-2
size: -

DNA: TGTGCCAGCAGTACCGGGACCGACTACGAGCAGTACTTC
CDR3: CASSTGTDYEQYF
J: TRBJ2-7
D: -
V: TRBV28
size: -

DNA: TGTGCCAGCAGCTTATCGACAGGAGGAAGGTCACCCCTCCACTTT
CDR3: CASSLSTGGRSPLHF
J: TRBJ1-6
D: -
V: TRBV7-2
size: -

DNA: TGTGCCTGGGGAAACAGCGGGGGACCCCTCCACTTT
CDR3: CAWGNSGGPLHF
J: TRBJ1-6
D: -
V: TRBV30
size: few

DNA: TGTGCCAGCAGCCCGTCTGGGGGCGGGGGGTACAATGAGCAGTTCTTC
CDR3: CASSPSGGGGYNEQFF
J: TRBJ2-1
D: TRBD2
V: TRBV7-3
size: once